One sample yielded the 5 T cell receptor beta chains listed below, sequenced in a study of technical replicates of blood from a few donors. The repertoire was sequenced with immunoSEQ multiplex PCR; TCRdb's copy has only in-frame clones and lacks some. The data contain around 77,000 clones, around 90% of them singletons. Sample: T cells isolated from PBMCs. The receptors stem from a human donor in good health.

The chain joins TRBV6-1 to TRBJ2-7; 7 nucleotides agree with TRBD1. V lost 1 base and J lost 6; bases outside the gene matches: 9. The CDR3 loop spans 15 amino acids. CDR1 MNHNS and CDR2 SASEGT come from the germline V gene. CDR3 protein: CASSEVGRGMGEQYF. CDR3 DNA sequence: TGTGCCAGCAGTGAAGTGGGCAGGGGGATGGGCGAGCAGTACTTC.

This chain joins TRBV27 and TRBJ2-7; weak D call: TRBD1 (5 bases). The V end lost 2 bases, the J end lost 9 bases, and 20 bases lay between the germline ends. Germline CDR1 and CDR2: MNHEY and SMNVEV (reference sequence). This CDR3 region has 15 residues. The CDR3 protein is CASSLSTGAASGQYF. The CDR3 region has the DNA TGTGCCAGCAGTTTAAGCACAGGAGCAGCTTCGGGGCAGTACTTC.

The chain links TRBV29-1 to TRBJ2-7; D is perhaps TRBD2 (6 bases). CDR1 is SQVTM and CDR2 is ANQGSEA in the germline V gene. The CDR3 length is 13 residues. V was clipped by 7 bases and J by 0 bases, with 13 bases between them. The CDR3, as DNA: TGCAGCGCGGGGGACGGGGTCTCCTACGAGCAGTACTTC. Translating it yields CSAGDGVSYEQYF.

V gene TRBV18 combines with J gene TRBJ2-5, with TRBD2 as a possible D gene (6 bases). Trimming left V 6 bases short and J 5 bases short, with 19 bases between. Germline values: CDR1 KGHSH, CDR2 LQKENI. The CDR3 sequence is 15 residues long. This chain's CDR3 is CASSYQTGVSETQYF. The CDR3 bases are TGTGCCAGCTCCTATCAGACGGGAGTGAGTGAGACCCAGTACTTC.

V usage is TRBV5-1 and J usage is TRBJ1-4, with 8 bases matching TRBD1. Per germline, CDR1 SGHRS and CDR2 YFSETQ. Losses at the gene ends were 4 bases for V and 4 bases for J; bases not matched to a gene: 9. The CDR3 has 16 amino acids. CDR3 region: CASSLGQGWGNEKLFF. The CDR3 DNA is TGCGCCAGCAGCCTAGGACAGGGTTGGGGTAATGAAAAACTGTTTTTT.